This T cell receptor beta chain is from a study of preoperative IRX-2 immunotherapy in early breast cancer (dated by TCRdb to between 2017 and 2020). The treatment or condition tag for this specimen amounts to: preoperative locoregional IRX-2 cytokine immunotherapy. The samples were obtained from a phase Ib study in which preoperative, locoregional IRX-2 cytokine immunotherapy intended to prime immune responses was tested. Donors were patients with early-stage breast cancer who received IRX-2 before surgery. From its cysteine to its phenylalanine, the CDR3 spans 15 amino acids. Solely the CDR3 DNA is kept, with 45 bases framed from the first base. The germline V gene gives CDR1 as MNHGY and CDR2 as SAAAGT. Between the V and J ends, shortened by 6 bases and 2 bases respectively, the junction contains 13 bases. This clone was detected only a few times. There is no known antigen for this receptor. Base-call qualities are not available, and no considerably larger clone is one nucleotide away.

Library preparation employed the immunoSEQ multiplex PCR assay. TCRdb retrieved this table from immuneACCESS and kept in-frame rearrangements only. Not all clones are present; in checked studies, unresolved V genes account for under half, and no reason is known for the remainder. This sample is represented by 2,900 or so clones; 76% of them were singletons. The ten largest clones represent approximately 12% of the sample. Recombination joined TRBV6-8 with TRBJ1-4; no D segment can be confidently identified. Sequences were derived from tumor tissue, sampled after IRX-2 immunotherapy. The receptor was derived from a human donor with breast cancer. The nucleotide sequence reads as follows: TGTGCCAGCAGCCAGATCTCGGGGACTAATGAAAAACTGTTTTTT. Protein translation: CASSQISGTNEKLFF.